Each of the 9 T cell receptor beta chains below was sequenced from the same sample in a study of blood T cells in healthy people across ages. Sample-barcoded 5' priming and a J-beta primer mix drove a second PCR of 7 to 11 cycles. TCRdb passed the 5' RACE reads through MiXCR, listing each CDR3 protein once. This table holds approximately 800,000 distinct CDR3 sequences, about 26% found once. These same records also appear under a second study, on T cells of mothers and their children.

Material for sequencing was blood. The receptors shown here come from a boy aged 5-17 years in good health.

The chain is built from TRBV12-3 or TRBV12-4 and TRBJ2-1; 10 bases align to TRBD2. Unmatched junction bases numbered 6, after V lost 7 bases and J lost 9 bases. This CDR3 spans 13 amino acids. DNA for the CDR3: TGTGCCAGCACCAGCGGGGGGGCGAGTGAGCAGTTCTTC. It specifies CASTSGGASEQFF.

The rearrangement links TRBV6-5 to TRBJ2-4, with D hard to call. The germline V gene encodes CDR1 MNHEY and CDR2 SVGAGI. V gave up 0 bases and J gave up 0 bases, with 9 bases separating them. CDR3 length equals 16 residues. The CDR3 nucleotides are TGTGCCAGCAGTTACTCGGGCCGTATAGCCAAAAACATTCAGTACTTC. This translates into CASSYSGRIAKNIQYF.

The rearrangement links TRBV5-1 to TRBJ2-4; TRBD2 aligns across 7 bases. The germline V gene encodes CDR1 SGHRS and CDR2 YFSETQ. CDR3 size: 14 residues. Trimming cost V 0 bases and J 5 bases; bases outside gene matches: 2. DNA of the CDR3: TGCGCCAGCAGCTTGGCTGGGGGGGAAAACATTCAGTACTTC. It is translated as CASSLAGGENIQYF.

The CDR3 reads CASSQGYGIYEQYF. CDR3 nucleotides: TGCGCCAGCAGCCAGGGGTATGGGATATACGAGCAGTACTTC. The gene calls are TRBV4-1 and TRBJ2-7; D is unclear. The CDR3 has 14 amino acids. Germline CDR1 reads MGHRA; CDR2 reads YSYEKL. Trimming took 3 bases from V and 4 from J, leaving 13 bases between them.

This chain links TRBV12-3 or TRBV12-4 with TRBJ2-3, with no clear D. This CDR3 has 15 amino acids. Trimming pared 6 bases from V and 0 bases from J, leaving 13 bases between. This CDR3 reads CASRTRDGSTDTQYF. The CDR3 nucleotides are TGTGCCAGCAGGACTCGAGACGGAAGCACAGATACGCAGTATTTT.

The CDR3 DNA follows: TGTGCCAGCAGCCAAGAGACGGGCGCCAGGGCTGGAAACACCATATATTTT. It codes for CASSQETGARAGNTIYF. V and J are TRBV3-1 and TRBJ1-3, with D tentatively TRBD1 (5 bases). Germline CDR1 LGHDT, CDR2 YNNKEL (reference sequence). The CDR3 loop spans 17 amino acids. Trimming removed 0 bases from V and 2 bases from J, with 14 bases in between.

This sequence joins TRBV5-1 and TRBJ1-5; D ambiguous. V lost 5 bases to trimming and J lost 5 bases, with 11 bases between them. Germline V gene lookup returns CDR1 SGHRS and CDR2 YFSETQ. The CDR3 sequence is 13 residues long. CDR3 in amino acids: CASSLGKDQPQHF. The CDR3 DNA is TGCGCCAGCAGTCTGGGGAAGGATCAGCCCCAGCATTTT.

The chain is built from TRBV28 and TRBJ2-3, with a weak D call TRBD1 (6 bases). CDR3 size: 16 residues. V was cut by 2 bases and J by 4 bases, with 16 bases left in between. Germline CDR1 reads MDHEN; CDR2 reads SYDVKM. The CDR3 spells CASSLTRTVGADTQYF. The CDR3, as DNA: TGTGCCAGCAGTTTAACCCGGACAGTCGGAGCAGATACGCAGTATTTT.

This clonotype appeared once. The chain recombines TRBV6-5 with TRBJ2-3; 13 bases are a match to TRBD2. CDR3 size: 17 residues. Germline-derived CDR1 and CDR2 are MNHEY and SVGAGI. The J segment lost 3 bases and the V segment lost 4 bases, leaving 7 bases of the junction unmatched. CDR3 nucleotide sequence: TGTGCCAGCAGTTCAAGGACTAGCGGGGGTACGACAGATACGCAGTATTTT. It yields the protein CASSSRTSGGTTDTQYF.